The 24 T cell receptor beta chains presented below share a single source sample, sequenced in a study of shared clonotypes between healthy human individuals. Profiling relied on immunoSEQ multiplex PCR, and the TCRdb table lists in-frame clones only, not all of them. The sample has some 2 million clones; 90% to 95% are singletons. The sequenced material came from naive CD4+ T cells sorted from blood. The sample's subset: CD45RA+ positively selected. These TCRs come from a man between 18 and 35 years old in good health.

V gene TRBV30 combines with J gene TRBJ2-7; D ambiguous. Germline CDR1 GTSNPN, CDR2 SVGIG (reference sequence). The CDR3 loop spans 14 amino acids. Trimming took off 6 bases at V and 5 bases at J, with 20 bases between the two ends. CDR3 residues: CACAARLKSHEQYF. The CDR3 DNA reads TGTGCCTGTGCGGCCAGGCTGAAGTCCCACGAGCAGTACTTC.

This chain links TRBV6-1 with TRBJ2-3; D not resolved. CDR1 MNHNS and CDR2 SASEGT come from the germline V gene. Trimming shortened V by 0 bases and J by 1 base, and 8 bases separated the two germline ends. The CDR3 has 15 amino acids. This CDR3 reads CASSEALLGTDTQYF. CDR3 coding DNA: TGTGCCAGCAGTGAAGCCCTCCTGGGCACAGATACGCAGTATTTT.

The chain couples TRBV2 to TRBJ2-7, with 12 positions matching TRBD2. Unmatched junction bases numbered 2, after V lost 6 bases and J lost 2 bases. CDR1 is SNHLY, CDR2 FYNNEI, per germline. This CDR3 has 14 residues. CDR3 sequence: CASRRLAGAYEQYF. In DNA form, the CDR3 reads TGTGCCAGCAGAAGACTAGCGGGGGCCTACGAGCAGTACTTC.

The CDR3 spells CASSEALQGNTIYF. CDR3 nucleotide sequence: TGTGCCAGCAGTGAAGCGCTTCAGGGAAACACCATATATTTT. The rearrangement uses TRBV2 and TRBJ1-3; unclear D gene. Germline lookup yields CDR1 SNHLY and CDR2 FYNNEI. Trimming left V 0 bases short and J 4 bases short, with 7 bases between. This CDR3 is 14 amino acids long. The variable domain in full, with the rest retrieved from reference TRBV2 and TRBJ1-3, is EPEVTQTPSHQVTQMGQEVILRCVPISNHLYFYWYRQILGQKVEFLVSFYNNEISEKSEIFDDQFSVERPDGSNFTLKIRSTKLEDSAMYFCASSEALQGNTIYFGEGSWLTVV.

The rearrangement uses TRBV4-1 and TRBJ2-1; TRBD2 agrees at 9 bases. With V trimmed by 6 bases and J by 2 bases, 2 bases remained unmatched. Germline V gives CDR1 MGHRA, CDR2 YSYEKL. This CDR3 contains 14 residues. The DNA of the CDR3 is TGCGCCAGCAGTCGGACTAGCGCCTACAATGAGCAGTTCTTC. Protein product: CASSRTSAYNEQFF.

The chain recombines TRBV6-5 with TRBJ1-3, with D possibly TRBD1 on 5 matching bases. Trimming removed 6 bases at V and 0 bases at J, with 9 bases between. Germline CDR1 is MNHEY and CDR2 is SVGAGI. This CDR3 is 14 amino acids long. The CDR3 sequence: CASRTTVSGNTIYF. For the CDR3, the DNA is TGTGCCAGCAGAACGACAGTCTCTGGAAACACCATATATTTT.

The gene calls are TRBV6-5 and TRBJ2-3; TRBD2 matches 13 bases. Per the germline V gene, CDR1 is MNHEY and CDR2 is SVGAGI. The CDR3 runs 14 residues. With 10 bases clipped from V and 6 bases from J, the junction kept 7 bases outside the gene matches. The CDR3 loop is CATRLAGGRDTQYF. Here the CDR3 DNA reads TGTGCCACCAGACTAGCGGGAGGCCGGGATACGCAGTATTTT.

The V and J genes are TRBV21-1 and TRBJ1-2; TRBD1 reflects the table's D call only, with no check against the DNA. TRBV21-1 is a pseudogene locus. CDR3 length: 17 residues. The CDR3 loop reads CASSKALEETGFDGYTF. CDR3 nucleotide sequence: TGTGCCAGCAGCAAAGCGCTGGAGGAGACAGGGTTTGATGGCTACACCTTC.

The chain combines TRBV5-1 with TRBJ2-1; 12 bases align to TRBD2. Per the germline V gene, CDR1 is SGHRS and CDR2 is YFSETQ. V dropped 3 bases and J dropped 7; count of bases not matched to a gene: 5. The CDR3 totals 15 residues. DNA of the CDR3: TGCGCCAGCAGCTCCCTAGCGGGGGGGCGGAATGAGCAGTTCTTC. This sequence encodes CASSSLAGGRNEQFF.

This sequence joins TRBV9 and TRBJ2-1, with D possibly being TRBD1 (5 bases). The CDR3 spans 14 residues. The V end lost 0 bases, the J end lost 6 bases, and 10 bases lay between the germline ends. CDR1 is SGDLS and CDR2 is YYNGEE in the germline V gene. CDR3: CASSVGPQGNEQFF. The CDR3 DNA reads as TGTGCCAGCAGCGTAGGTCCCCAGGGCAATGAGCAGTTCTTC.

The CDR3 sequence: CASSPPDRGKKYF. The CDR3 DNA is TGTGCCAGCTCACCACCAGACAGGGGGAAAAAGTACTTC. This chain joins TRBV18 and TRBJ2-5, with 9 bases matching TRBD1. The CDR3 is 13 residues long. V shed 0 bases and J 12 bases; nucleotides not matched to a gene: 5. Germline V gives CDR1 KGHSH, CDR2 LQKENI. Based on the CDR3 plus reference TRBV18 and TRBJ2-5, the full variable domain is NAGVMQNPRHLVRRRGQEARLRCSPMKGHSHVYWYRQLPEEGLKFMVYLQKENIIDESGMPKERFSAEFPKEGPSILRIQQVVRGDSAAYFCASSPPDRGKKYFGPGTRLLVL.

This clone was recorded once. V is TRBV6-6 and J is TRBJ1-1; D is perhaps TRBD1 (6 bases). Trimming pared 4 bases from V and 4 bases from J, leaving 13 bases between. Germline CDR1 MNHNY, CDR2 SVGAGI (reference sequence). The CDR3 consists of 14 residues. CDR3 residues: CASSSLGGGTEAFF. The CDR3 DNA reads as TGTGCCAGCAGTTCTCTAGGGGGAGGCACTGAAGCTTTCTTT.

CDR3 bases: TGTGCCAGCAGTGATTCGACAGGGAAAGGGCCATTCTCACCCCTCCACTTT. Amino acids: CASSDSTGKGPFSPLHF. The chain employs TRBV6-1 and TRBJ1-6; 7 bases agree with TRBD1. The trim removed 3 bases at V and 10 bases at J, leaving 15 bases unmatched. CDR1 is MNHNS, CDR2 SASEGT, per germline. The CDR3 runs 17 residues.

This chain uses TRBV30 with TRBJ1-4; D is unresolved. The germline CDR1 and CDR2 sequences are GTSNPN and SVGIG (reference sequence). Deletions cut 5 bases from V and 8 bases from J, with 12 bases between. This CDR3 is 12 amino acids long. The CDR3 spells CAWATVGEKLFF. The CDR3 DNA reads as TGTGCCTGGGCCACTGTTGGGGAAAAACTGTTTTTT.

The table lists this clone with a count of one. This chain connects TRBV18 to TRBJ2-7; D is tentatively TRBD1 or TRBD2 (6 bases each). V shed 0 bases and J shed 0 bases, with 12 bases lying between them. CDR1 and CDR2 (germline): KGHSH, LQKENI. The CDR3 has 16 amino acids. The CDR3 coding sequence is TGTGCCAGCTCACCACCGGGGGGCCGTAGCTCCTACGAGCAGTACTTC. Translation gives CASSPPGGRSSYEQYF.

This clone turned up a few times. The gene calls are TRBV6-5 and TRBJ2-1; TRBD1 agrees at 8 bases. The CDR3 is made up of 14 amino acids. V was pared by 8 bases and J by 7 bases, with 10 bases of the junction left unmatched. Per germline, CDR1 MNHEY and CDR2 SVGAGI. The CDR3 here is CASRRGTGYNEQFF. The CDR3, as DNA: TGTGCCAGCCGGAGGGGGACAGGATATAATGAGCAGTTCTTC.

In the case of this clone: Distinct nucleotide sequences in the sample also encode this CDR3. The gene calls are TRBV11-3 and TRBJ2-2; D gene ambiguous. The V gene's germline CDR1 is SGHNT and CDR2 YENEEA. The CDR3 spans 13 residues. The germline V and J ends were trimmed by 0 bases and 6 bases, with 5 bases remaining between them. This CDR3 reads CASSLDRAGELFF. The CDR3, as DNA: TGTGCCAGCAGCTTAGATCGGGCCGGGGAGCTGTTTTTT.

This sequence joins TRBV18 and TRBJ2-5; 9 bases line up with TRBD1. The V gene's germline CDR1 is KGHSH and CDR2 LQKENI. V dropped 5 bases and J dropped 4; count of bases not matched to a gene: 2. This CDR3 has 13 amino acids. The CDR3 sequence is CASSKGQGETQYF. The CDR3 DNA sequence: TGTGCCAGCTCAAAGGGACAGGGAGAGACCCAGTACTTC. The full variable domain, its missing parts supplied by reference TRBV18 and TRBJ2-5, is NAGVMQNPRHLVRRRGQEARLRCSPMKGHSHVYWYRQLPEEGLKFMVYLQKENIIDESGMPKERFSAEFPKEGPSILRIQQVVRGDSAAYFCASSKGQGETQYFGPGTRLLVL.

This chain joins TRBV5-4 and TRBJ1-2, with D perhaps matching TRBD1 (5 bases). Trimming took off 2 bases at V and 4 bases at J, with 12 bases between the two ends. Germline values: CDR1 SGHNT, CDR2 YYREEE (reference sequence). The CDR3 covers 14 residues. The CDR3 reads CASSFFQGGYGYTF. CDR3 sequence (DNA): TGTGCCAGCAGCTTTTTCCAGGGAGGCTATGGCTACACCTTC.

V is TRBV7-9 and J is TRBJ1-3; 8 nucleotides line up with TRBD1. CDR3 length: 15 residues. Germline assignment: CDR1 SEHNR and CDR2 FQNEAQ (reference sequence). V lost 3 bases to trimming and J lost 4 bases; unmatched junction nucleotides: 5. Here the CDR3 DNA reads TGTGCCAGCAGCTTCCGGACAGGGTCCGGAAACACCATATATTTT. Translating it yields CASSFRTGSGNTIYF.

V usage is TRBV6-6 and J usage is TRBJ2-3; 13 nucleotides align to TRBD2. V was pared by 5 bases and J by 3 bases, with 2 bases of the junction left unmatched. This CDR3 spans 15 amino acids. Germline V gives CDR1 MNHNY, CDR2 SVGAGI (reference sequence). DNA for the CDR3: TGTGCCAGCAGTAGGACTAGCGGGAGAACAGATACGCAGTATTTT. Amino acids: CASSRTSGRTDTQYF.

The gene calls are TRBV5-1 and TRBJ1-3, with D unresolved. CDR3 size: 16 residues. V was clipped by 3 bases and J by 0 bases, with 13 bases between them. Germline V lookup: CDR1 SGHRS, CDR2 YFSETQ. CDR3 residues: CASSYSTAGSGNTIYF. CDR3 in DNA: TGCGCCAGCAGCTATTCCACGGCCGGCTCTGGAAACACCATATATTTT.

V usage is TRBV30 and J usage is TRBJ2-5; 7 bases are a match to TRBD1. The germline V gene has CDR1 GTSNPN and CDR2 SVGIG (reference sequence). The trim removed 4 bases at V and 11 bases at J, leaving 7 bases unmatched. This CDR3 contains 11 residues. CDR3 in DNA: TGTGCCTGGATTAGGGGGCTGGAGCAGTACTTC. It codes for CAWIRGLEQYF.

The chain recombines TRBV7-2 with TRBJ2-2; 10 bases fit TRBD1. This CDR3 is 15 amino acids long. Trimming removed 5 bases from V and 4 bases from J; junction bases left unmatched: 4. The V gene's germline CDR1 is SGHTA and CDR2 FQGNSA. The CDR3 spells CASSPRDRGTGELFF. Here the CDR3 DNA reads TGTGCCAGCAGCCCCAGGGACAGGGGCACCGGGGAGCTGTTTTTT.